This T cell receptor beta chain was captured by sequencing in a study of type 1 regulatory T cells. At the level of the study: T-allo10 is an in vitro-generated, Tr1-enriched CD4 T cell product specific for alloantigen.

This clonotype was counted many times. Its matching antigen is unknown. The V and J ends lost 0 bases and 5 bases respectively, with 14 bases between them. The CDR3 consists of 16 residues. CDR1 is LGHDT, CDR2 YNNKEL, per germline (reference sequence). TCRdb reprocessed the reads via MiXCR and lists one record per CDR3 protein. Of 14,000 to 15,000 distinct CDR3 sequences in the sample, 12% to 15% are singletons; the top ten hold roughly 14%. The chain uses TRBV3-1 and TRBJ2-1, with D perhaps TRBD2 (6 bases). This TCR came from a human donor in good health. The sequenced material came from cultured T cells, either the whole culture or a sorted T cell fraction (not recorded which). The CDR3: CASSQDRERAHNEQFF. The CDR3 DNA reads TGTGCCAGCAGCCAAGATCGAGAGCGGGCCCACAATGAGCAGTTCTTC.